Below, 5 T cell receptor beta chains from the same sample are listed, as sequenced in a study of a mutant IDH1 vaccine in newly diagnosed glioma. Some clones are missing from TCRdb's copy, which holds only in-frame ones; the method was immunoSEQ multiplex PCR. This sample has 85,000 to 100,000 clones, with about 90% found just once. The time point is: baseline, week 1 (first vaccination visit). Treatment of the sample: pre-vaccination baseline after standard-of-care therapy. The sequencing used PBMCs, collected from a glioma patient treated with radiotherapy, temozolomide or both. These receptors all stem from a woman aged 45-65 years with glioma.

The J gene is TRBJ2-3, the V gene TRBV9; 7 nucleotides align to TRBD2. V lost 4 bases, J lost 8 bases, and 13 bases stayed unmatched. The CDR3 has 15 residues. The germline V gene has CDR1 SGDLS and CDR2 YYNGEE. CDR3 region: CASSLSSGMSGTQYF. The CDR3 coding sequence is TGTGCCAGCAGCCTTAGCAGCGGGATGTCGGGTACGCAGTATTTT.

This sequence joins TRBV28 and TRBJ2-5; 7 nucleotides match TRBD2. Losses at the gene ends were 6 bases for V and 5 bases for J; bases not matched to a gene: 3. The germline V gene encodes CDR1 MDHEN and CDR2 SYDVKM. CDR3 size: 12 residues. CDR3 DNA: TGTGCCAGCAGATCCGGGGGGGAGACCCAGTACTTC. Protein sequence: CASRSGGETQYF.

This chain joins TRBV2 and TRBJ1-1; TRBD1 matches 7 bases. Losses at the gene ends were 5 bases for V and 4 bases for J; bases not matched to a gene: 7. The CDR3 consists of 14 residues. The germline CDR1 and CDR2 sequences are SNHLY and FYNNEI. The CDR3 DNA follows: TGTGCCAGCAGTCAGACAGGGCAGGCCACTGAAGCTTTCTTT. This encodes CASSQTGQATEAFF.

This rearrangement joins TRBV25-1 to TRBJ2-3, with D possibly matching TRBD2 (5 bases). Germline V gene sequence: CDR1 MGHDK, CDR2 SYGVNS. This CDR3 has 16 residues. Deletions cut 2 bases from V and 0 bases from J, with 12 bases between. The CDR3: CASSERKAASTDTQYF. The CDR3, as DNA: TGTGCCAGCAGTGAACGGAAAGCGGCTAGCACAGATACGCAGTATTTT.

The gene calls are TRBV5-6 and TRBJ2-5; D perhaps matches TRBD1 (5 bases). The CDR3 totals 13 residues. The germline gives CDR1 SGHDT, CDR2 YYEEEE. Trimming stripped 4 bases from V and 4 bases from J, with 11 bases between. The CDR3 region has the DNA TGTGCCAGCAGCCGGGTGGGGCGAGAGACCCAGTACTTC. The encoded protein is CASSRVGRETQYF.